The rows below give T cell receptor beta chains drawn from one sample of a study of CD8 T cells in Susac syndrome. TCRdb analysed the immunoSEQ multiplex PCR reads with MiXCR anew, one entry per CDR3 protein. The sample has 150,000 to 200,000 distinct CDR3 sequences; roughly 92% are singletons. The sequenced material came from CD4+ T cells from PBMCs. The receptors originated from a human donor in good health. CDR3s include the opening cysteine and the closing phenylalanine or tryptophan. The order of the fields is V gene, J gene, CDR3 protein.

v_call: TRBV6-2/TRBV6-3
j_call: TRBJ1-6
cdr3_aa: CASSYPWAKDNSPLHF

v_call: TRBV27
j_call: TRBJ1-2
cdr3_aa: CASTQSGTLGHYGYTF

v_call: TRBV7-8
j_call: TRBJ1-2
cdr3_aa: CASSLADRDYGYTF

v_call: TRBV27
j_call: TRBJ2-6
cdr3_aa: CASSSPRKTGANVLTF

v_call: TRBV19
j_call: TRBJ1-2
cdr3_aa: CASNPQGRGYPYGYTF

v_call: TRBV27
j_call: TRBJ2-5
cdr3_aa: CASRGGDQETQYF

v_call: TRBV11-2
j_call: TRBJ2-6
cdr3_aa: CASSSGWAIRRSGANVLTF

v_call: TRBV20-1
j_call: TRBJ2-5
cdr3_aa: CSASKASGGTRETQYF

v_call: TRBV30
j_call: TRBJ1-2
cdr3_aa: CAWRPKATYGYTF

v_call: TRBV9
j_call: TRBJ1-6
cdr3_aa: CASSAGVGSASPLHF

v_call: TRBV19
j_call: TRBJ1-3
cdr3_aa: CASTYTTGSGNTIYF

v_call: TRBV5-1
j_call: TRBJ2-7
cdr3_aa: CASSLEEGLSYEQYF

v_call: TRBV5-1
j_call: TRBJ2-2
cdr3_aa: CASFSGSPRELFF

v_call: TRBV6-5
j_call: TRBJ2-5
cdr3_aa: CVSKGPQETQYF

v_call: TRBV7-9
j_call: TRBJ2-5
cdr3_aa: CASSLRVRGETQYF

v_call: TRBV7-9
j_call: TRBJ2-6
cdr3_aa: CASSLVAGGAISGANVLTF

v_call: TRBV5-5
j_call: TRBJ1-2
cdr3_aa: CASSFGLPGNGYTF

v_call: TRBV7-3
j_call: TRBJ2-3
cdr3_aa: CASSLRGTGSTDTQYF

v_call: TRBV30
j_call: TRBJ1-4
cdr3_aa: CAWSVNRQRNEKLFF

v_call: TRBV6-2/TRBV6-3
j_call: TRBJ2-1
cdr3_aa: CASTGAVDLRDEQFF

v_call: TRBV12-3/TRBV12-4
j_call: TRBJ2-7
cdr3_aa: CASSLGQGNEQYF

v_call: TRBV4-1
j_call: TRBJ2-7
cdr3_aa: CASSQVPVSSYEQYF

v_call: TRBV7-8
j_call: TRBJ2-5
cdr3_aa: CASSFREEGQYF

v_call: TRBV6-5
j_call: TRBJ1-2
cdr3_aa: CASSPGRYNGYTF

v_call: TRBV14
j_call: TRBJ2-2
cdr3_aa: CASSHRGFSGELFF

v_call: TRBV7-2
j_call: TRBJ2-5
cdr3_aa: CASSGGDRGQTQYF

v_call: TRBV5-4
j_call: TRBJ1-1
cdr3_aa: CASSWTGDTEAFF

v_call: TRBV5-1
j_call: TRBJ2-3
cdr3_aa: CASSLEGPPGRDTQYF

v_call: TRBV14
j_call: TRBJ1-3
cdr3_aa: CASSPGGTLSGNTIYF

v_call: TRBV28
j_call: TRBJ1-1
cdr3_aa: CASWLGLNTEAFF

v_call: TRBV14
j_call: TRBJ2-3
cdr3_aa: CASSQGPVDTQYF

v_call: TRBV5-4
j_call: TRBJ2-5
cdr3_aa: CASSSSGTGQETQYF

v_call: TRBV9
j_call: TRBJ2-1
cdr3_aa: CASSVAARSSYNEQFF

v_call: TRBV12-3/TRBV12-4
j_call: TRBJ2-4
cdr3_aa: CASSLSVVAKNIQYF

v_call: TRBV30
j_call: TRBJ1-4
cdr3_aa: CAWSVSRQGLRWTNEKLFF

v_call: TRBV28
j_call: TRBJ2-5
cdr3_aa: CASSLLTSGVETQYF

v_call: TRBV7-6
j_call: TRBJ2-3
cdr3_aa: CASSLRDRRSTDTQYF

v_call: TRBV7-3
j_call: TRBJ2-3
cdr3_aa: CASSETSGASDTQYF

v_call: TRBV6-1
j_call: TRBJ2-7
cdr3_aa: CASSTRQAYEQYF

v_call: TRBV14
j_call: TRBJ2-5
cdr3_aa: CASSQLRTGPWEETQYF

v_call: TRBV20-1
j_call: TRBJ2-1
cdr3_aa: CSGLWTGKGNEQFF

v_call: TRBV11-2
j_call: TRBJ2-3
cdr3_aa: CASSPQRGTDTQYF

v_call: TRBV7-3
j_call: TRBJ2-3
cdr3_aa: CASSLTGKGTDTQYF

v_call: TRBV28
j_call: TRBJ1-1
cdr3_aa: CASLHPDRGGGNTEAFF

v_call: TRBV9
j_call: TRBJ1-5
cdr3_aa: CASSGDGPGQPQHF

v_call: TRBV3-1
j_call: TRBJ1-4
cdr3_aa: CASSQDPTGPTNEKLFF

v_call: TRBV7-2
j_call: TRBJ2-5
cdr3_aa: CASSLIGQGGTQYF

v_call: TRBV7-2
j_call: TRBJ1-6
cdr3_aa: CASSFAGTGDSPLHF

v_call: TRBV4-2
j_call: TRBJ2-2
cdr3_aa: CASSQDPATGELFF

v_call: TRBV20-1
j_call: TRBJ2-5
cdr3_aa: CSATTIGRETQYF

v_call: TRBV5-1
j_call: TRBJ2-6
cdr3_aa: CASSSWTGASSGANVLTF

v_call: TRBV4-3
j_call: TRBJ2-2
cdr3_aa: CASSQPSGGAGGELFF

v_call: TRBV7-2
j_call: TRBJ2-5
cdr3_aa: CASSLDGPTSGETQYF

v_call: TRBV7-2
j_call: TRBJ1-5
cdr3_aa: CASSLEQGVGQPQHF

v_call: TRBV4-3
j_call: TRBJ1-1
cdr3_aa: CASSQNTGTPAAFF

v_call: TRBV5-4
j_call: TRBJ2-2
cdr3_aa: CASSTRTRTIGELFF

v_call: TRBV6-5
j_call: TRBJ1-3
cdr3_aa: CASSRTGGNTIYF

v_call: TRBV20-1
j_call: TRBJ1-5
cdr3_aa: CSTSGGSPNQPQHF

v_call: TRBV5-6
j_call: TRBJ2-7
cdr3_aa: CASSLALGTYEQYF